This T cell receptor beta chain was identified during a study of identical twins. The study, taken as a whole, reports: These conclusions were based on statistical analysis (cross-sectional, not following the same donors). Whereas memory repertoires showed no such difference, abundant cord blood beta clonotypes carried fewer insertions.

There are 16 residues in the CDR3. Per germline, CDR1 LNHNV and CDR2 YYDKDF (reference sequence). Trimming removed 2 bases from V and 5 bases from J, with 13 bases in between. TCRdb reanalysed the 5' RACE reads using MiXCR and keeps one entry per CDR3 protein. This sample yields nearly 900,000 distinct CDR3 sequences, of which about 12% are seen a single time; roughly 1.6% belongs to the top ten. This clonotype was seen ten or more times. Its target is not known. This sample also appeared in a second study, on yellow fever vaccine responses in identical twins.

The rearrangement links TRBV15 to TRBJ1-6, with D uncertain. This TCR was sampled from a woman aged 18-29 years in good health. Sequencing was carried out using PBMCs. CDR3 DNA: TGTGCCACCAGCAGATTTCCGGGTGTAGATAATTCACCCCTCCACTTT. This sequence encodes CATSRFPGVDNSPLHF.